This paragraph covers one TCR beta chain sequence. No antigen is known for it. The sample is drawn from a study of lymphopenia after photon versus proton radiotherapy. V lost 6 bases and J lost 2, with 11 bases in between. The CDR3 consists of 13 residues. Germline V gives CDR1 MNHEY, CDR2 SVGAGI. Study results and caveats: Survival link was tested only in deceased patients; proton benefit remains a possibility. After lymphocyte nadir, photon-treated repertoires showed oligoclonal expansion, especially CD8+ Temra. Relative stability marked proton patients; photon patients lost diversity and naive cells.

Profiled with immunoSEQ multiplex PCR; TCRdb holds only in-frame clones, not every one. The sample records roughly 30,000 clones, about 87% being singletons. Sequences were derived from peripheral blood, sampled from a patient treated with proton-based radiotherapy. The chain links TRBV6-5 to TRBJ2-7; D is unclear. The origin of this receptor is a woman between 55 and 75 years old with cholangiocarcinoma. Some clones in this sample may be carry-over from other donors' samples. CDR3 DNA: TGTGCCAGCAGGCGAGGACCCACCTACGAGCAGTACTTC. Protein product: CASRRGPTYEQYF.